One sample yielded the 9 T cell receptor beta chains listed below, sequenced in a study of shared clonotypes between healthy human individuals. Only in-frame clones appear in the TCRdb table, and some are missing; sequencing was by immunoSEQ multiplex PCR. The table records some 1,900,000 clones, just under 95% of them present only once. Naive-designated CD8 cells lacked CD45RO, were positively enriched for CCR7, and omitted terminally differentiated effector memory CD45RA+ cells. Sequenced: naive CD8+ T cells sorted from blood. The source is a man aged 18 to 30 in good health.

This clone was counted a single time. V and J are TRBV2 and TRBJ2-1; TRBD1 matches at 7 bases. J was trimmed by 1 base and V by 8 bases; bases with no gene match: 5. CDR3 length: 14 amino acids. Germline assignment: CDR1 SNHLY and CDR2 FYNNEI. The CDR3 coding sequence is TGTGCCAGCGAACAGGGGAATTCCTACAATGAGCAGTTCTTC. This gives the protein CASEQGNSYNEQFF.

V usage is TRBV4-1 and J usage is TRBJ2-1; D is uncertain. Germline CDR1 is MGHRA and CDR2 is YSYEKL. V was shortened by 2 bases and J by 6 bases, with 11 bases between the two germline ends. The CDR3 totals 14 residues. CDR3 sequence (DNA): TGCGCCAGCAGCCAATTTGCTAGTAGCAATGAGCAGTTCTTC. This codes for CASSQFASSNEQFF.

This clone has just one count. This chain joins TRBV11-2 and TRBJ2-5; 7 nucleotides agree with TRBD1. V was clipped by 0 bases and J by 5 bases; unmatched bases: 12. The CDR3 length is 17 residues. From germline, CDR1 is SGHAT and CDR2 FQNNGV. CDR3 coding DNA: TGTGCCAGCAGCTTAGATCTGAGACAGGGAGAGGTGGAGACCCAGTACTTC. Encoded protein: CASSLDLRQGEVETQYF. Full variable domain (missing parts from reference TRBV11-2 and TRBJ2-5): EAGVAQSPRYKIIEKRQSVAFWCNPISGHATLYWYQQILGQGPKLLIQFQNNGVVDDSQLPKDRFSAERLKGVDSTLKIQPAKLEDSAVYLCASSLDLRQGEVETQYFGPGTRLLVL.

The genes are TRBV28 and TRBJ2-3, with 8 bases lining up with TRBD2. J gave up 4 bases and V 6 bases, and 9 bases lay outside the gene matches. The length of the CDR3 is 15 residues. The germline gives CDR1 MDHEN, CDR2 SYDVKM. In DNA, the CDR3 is TGTGCCAGCAGCCTAACCCCGGGGGGGGCAGATACGCAGTATTTT. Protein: CASSLTPGGADTQYF.

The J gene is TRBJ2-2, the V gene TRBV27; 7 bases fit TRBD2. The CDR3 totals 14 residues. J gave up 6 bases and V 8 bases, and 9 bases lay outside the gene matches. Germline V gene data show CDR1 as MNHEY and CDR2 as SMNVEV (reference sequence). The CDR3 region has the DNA TGTGCCAGCCTCGACGGGGGGAGGGCCGGGGAGCTGTTTTTT. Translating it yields CASLDGGRAGELFF.

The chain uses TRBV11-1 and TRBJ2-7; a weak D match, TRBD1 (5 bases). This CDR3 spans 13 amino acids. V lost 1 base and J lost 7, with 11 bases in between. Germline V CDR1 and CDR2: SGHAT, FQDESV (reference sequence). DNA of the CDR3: TGTGCCAGCAGCTTAGGAGACAGCATAGAGCAGTACTTC. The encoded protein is CASSLGDSIEQYF.

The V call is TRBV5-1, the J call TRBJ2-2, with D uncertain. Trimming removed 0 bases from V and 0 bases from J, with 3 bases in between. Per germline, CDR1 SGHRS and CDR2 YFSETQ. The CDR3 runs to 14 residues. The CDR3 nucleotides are TGCGCCAGCAGCTTGGTAGCGAACACCGGGGAGCTGTTTTTT. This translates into CASSLVANTGELFF. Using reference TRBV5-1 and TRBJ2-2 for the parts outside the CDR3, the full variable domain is KAGVTQTPRYLIKTRGQQVTLSCSPISGHRSVSWYQQTPGQGLQFLFEYFSETQRNKGNFPGRFSGRQFSNSRSEMNVSTLELGDSALYLCASSLVANTGELFFGEGSRLTVL.

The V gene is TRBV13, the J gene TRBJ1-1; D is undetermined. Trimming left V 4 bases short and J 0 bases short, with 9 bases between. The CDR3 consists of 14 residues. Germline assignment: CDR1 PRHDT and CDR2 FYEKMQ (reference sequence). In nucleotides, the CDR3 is TGTGCCAGCAGCTCTAACGTAATGAACACTGAAGCTTTCTTT. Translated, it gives CASSSNVMNTEAFF.

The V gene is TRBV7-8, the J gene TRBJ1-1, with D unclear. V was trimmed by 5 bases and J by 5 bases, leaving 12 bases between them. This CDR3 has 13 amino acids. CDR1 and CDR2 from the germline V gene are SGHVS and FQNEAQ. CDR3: CASSPSSGTEAFF. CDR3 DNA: TGTGCCAGCAGCCCGTCTAGCGGGACTGAAGCTTTCTTT.